This is a list of T cell receptor beta chains from one sample in a study of blood T cell repertoires in COVID-19. TCRdb keeps only in-frame clones here, not all; method: immunoSEQ multiplex PCR. The sample lists a few hundred thousand clones; around 88% were seen once. The sequenced sample was peripheral blood. The source of these receptors is a man older than 75 with acute or convalescent COVID-19. CDR3s include the opening cysteine and the closing phenylalanine or tryptophan. The D gene is left open where the match is weak. Size is stated for part of the rows, as once, few or many counts, or as a class when the clone is expanded.

V	D	J	size	CDR3	DNA
TRBV5-1	NA	TRBJ1-1	NA	CASRRETEAFF	TGCGCCAGCAGGAGGGAGACTGAAGCTTTCTTT
TRBV7-9	NA	TRBJ1-5	NA	CASSRSAGLGPQHF	TGTGCCAGCAGCCGGAGCGCGGGCTTGGGGCCCCAGCATTTT
TRBV9	TRBD1	TRBJ1-5	NA	CASSAGQGANQPQHF	TGTGCCAGCAGCGCGGGACAGGGGGCGAATCAGCCCCAGCATTTT
TRBV4-1	NA	TRBJ1-1	NA	CASSQADRRDTEAFF	TGCGCCAGCAGCCAAGCCGACAGGCGGGACACTGAAGCTTTCTTT
TRBV14	TRBD1	TRBJ1-1	NA	CASSATGGTEAFF	TGTGCCAGCAGCGCGACAGGGGGCACTGAAGCTTTCTTT
TRBV5-8	NA	TRBJ1-1	NA	CASSFLTDWNTEAFF	TGTGCCAGCAGCTTCTTGACAGACTGGAACACTGAAGCTTTCTTT
TRBV5-1	TRBD1	TRBJ1-2	NA	CASSKDRVYGYTF	TGCGCCAGCAGCAAAGACAGGGTCTATGGCTACACCTTC
TRBV3-1/TRBV3-2	TRBD1	TRBJ1-1	NA	CASSQAARGTEAFF	TGTGCCAGCAGCCAAGCGGCCAGGGGGACTGAAGCTTTCTTT
TRBV5-1	TRBD1	TRBJ1-2	NA	CASSPGHPGGRYGYTF	TGCGCCAGCAGTCCCGGGCACCCAGGGGGCCGATATGGCTACACCTTC
TRBV29-1	NA	TRBJ2-2	NA	CSVDHKNTGELFF	TGCAGCGTTGACCACAAGAACACCGGGGAGCTGTTTTTT
TRBV5-4	NA	TRBJ2-5	NA	CASSAGQRQGQETQYF	TGTGCCAGCAGCGCGGGTCAGAGGCAGGGGCAAGAGACCCAGTACTTC
TRBV2	NA	TRBJ1-1	NA	CASSGAANTEAFF	TGTGCCAGCAGTGGGGCAGCGAACACTGAAGCTTTCTTT
TRBV28	TRBD2	TRBJ2-5	once	CASSGTSGGLNQETQYF	TGTGCCAGCAGTGGGACTAGCGGGGGGCTCAACCAAGAGACCCAGTACTTC
TRBV9	NA	TRBJ1-1	NA	CASSPPYLGLATEAFF	TGTGCCAGCAGCCCACCCTATTTGGGCCTCGCCACTGAAGCTTTCTTT
TRBV6-5	NA	TRBJ1-6	NA	CASSRRGAWSPLHF	TGTGCCAGCTCTAGGCGGGGGGCATGGTCACCCCTCCACTTT
TRBV5-5	TRBD1	TRBJ1-1	few	CASSFAGQGGTEAFF	TGTGCCAGCAGCTTCGCGGGACAGGGGGGCACTGAAGCTTTCTTT
TRBV28	NA	TRBJ1-1	NA	CASSPRQVATEAFF	TGTGCCAGCAGTCCACGACAGGTAGCGACTGAAGCTTTCTTT
TRBV4-1	TRBD1	TRBJ2-7	NA	CASSQVRNRGIDEQYF	TGCGCCAGCAGCCAAGTTCGAAACAGGGGAATTGACGAGCAGTACTTC
TRBV7-2	TRBD2	TRBJ2-1	once	CASSSPLGRDEQFF	TGTGCCAGCAGCTCCCCTCTGGGGAGGGATGAGCAGTTCTTC
TRBV15	NA	TRBJ2-3	NA	CATSRADGDTQYF	TGTGCCACCAGCAGAGCTGACGGGGATACGCAGTATTTT
TRBV5-1	NA	TRBJ1-1	NA	CASSGGGHMNTEAFF	TGCGCCAGCAGCGGGGGAGGGCACATGAACACTGAAGCTTTCTTT
TRBV4-2	TRBD1	TRBJ2-7	NA	CASSPGTGGEREQYF	TGTGCCAGCAGCCCTGGGACAGGAGGGGAGCGCGAGCAGTACTTC
TRBV6-5	TRBD2	TRBJ2-1	once	CASRTSGRAYNEQFF	TGTGCCAGCAGGACGAGCGGGAGGGCATACAATGAGCAGTTCTTC
TRBV27	TRBD1	TRBJ2-7	once	CASSFGTAYEQYF	TGTGCCAGCAGTTTCGGGACAGCCTACGAGCAGTACTTC
TRBV28	NA	TRBJ2-2	NA	CASSLQGRVTGELFF	TGTGCCAGCAGTTTGCAGGGTCGTGTCACCGGGGAGCTGTTTTTT